The 26 T cell receptor beta chains given below trace back to one sample, sequenced in a study of beta chain features in type 1 diabetes. Notes on the study in general: There was a moderate but significant shortening of TCRB CDR3s in all four CD4+ subsets of Type 1 diabetes patients.

Expressed TCRB transcripts got sequenced, as all isolated RNA was reverse transcribed. The data were produced by immunoSEQ multiplex PCR, yet TCRdb's version contains in-frame clones alone and is incomplete. This table has 93,000 or so clones, 25% to 35% appearing once. Their recognized antigens are unknown. The sample consisted of central memory CD4+ T cells from blood. The receptor set was obtained from a young woman with type 1 diabetes.

V usage is TRBV9 and J usage is TRBJ2-1; 11 nucleotides agree with TRBD2. J gave up 4 bases and V 3 bases, and 9 bases lay outside the gene matches. The CDR3 runs to 17 residues. The germline CDR1 and CDR2 sequences are SGDLS and YYNGEE. CDR3: CASSASSGTSGYNEQFF. Written as DNA, the CDR3 is TGTGCCAGCAGCGCGTCCTCCGGGACTAGCGGATACAATGAGCAGTTCTTC.

This chain links TRBV28 with TRBJ2-2; TRBD2 matches at 7 bases. The CDR3 is 16 amino acids. Losses at the gene ends were 7 bases for V and 4 bases for J; bases not matched to a gene: 12. Per germline, CDR1 MDHEN and CDR2 SYDVKM. CDR3 loop: CASTSGGSRVTGELFF. In DNA form, the CDR3 reads TGTGCCAGCACCTCGGGCGGGAGTCGCGTCACCGGGGAGCTGTTTTTT.

The chain employs TRBV5-1 and TRBJ2-3; possibly TRBD2 for D (5 bases). Germline V gene data show CDR1 as SGHRS and CDR2 as YFSETQ. V shed 5 bases and J shed 8 bases, with 12 bases lying between them. The CDR3 contains 12 residues. The CDR3 loop reads CASRGSGVTQYF. The CDR3 nucleotides are TGCGCCAGCAGGGGCTCCGGGGTTACGCAGTATTTT.

This chain uses TRBV5-1 with TRBJ2-7; 9 bases map to TRBD1. V was pared by 0 bases and J by 3 bases, with 4 bases of the junction left unmatched. The V gene's germline CDR1 is SGHRS and CDR2 YFSETQ. The CDR3 is 15 residues long. CDR3 sequence: CASSLGLGQGYEQYV. The CDR3 nucleotides read TGCGCCAGCAGCTTGGGGTTGGGACAGGGCTACGAGCAGTACGTC.

The genes are TRBV2 and TRBJ2-5, with D perhaps matching TRBD2 (5 bases). The germline V gene has CDR1 SNHLY and CDR2 FYNNEI. Trimming took off 8 bases at V and 2 bases at J, with 12 bases between the two ends. This CDR3 spans 13 amino acids. The CDR3 region has the DNA TGTGCCAGCGCTAAGGACTGGCAAGAGACCCAGTACTTC. Translation: CASAKDWQETQYF.

The chain couples TRBV2 to TRBJ1-2; 8 bases are shared with TRBD1. J was trimmed by 4 bases and V by 6 bases; bases with no gene match: 4. The CDR3 extends over 13 amino acids. Looked up from germline, CDR1 is SNHLY and CDR2 is FYNNEI. In DNA, the CDR3 is TGTGCCAGCAGCCGCGGGACAGGCTATGGCTACACCTTC. Its translation is CASSRGTGYGYTF.

This clone has just a few counts. The chain carries TRBV27 and TRBJ1-1, with 7 bases lining up with TRBD1. The germline V gene encodes CDR1 MNHEY and CDR2 SMNVEV (reference sequence). CDR3 size: 15 residues. V was pared by 7 bases and J by 4 bases, with 12 bases of the junction left unmatched. DNA for the CDR3: TGTGCCAGCACCCGGGACAGCCCCTCAAGCACTGAAGCTTTCTTT. Amino acid sequence: CASTRDSPSSTEAFF.

This clone appeared a few times. The V call is TRBV7-9, the J call TRBJ2-5; 7 bases fit TRBD1. The germline CDR1 and CDR2 sequences are SEHNR and FQNEAQ (reference sequence). V trimming: 2 bases; J trimming: 4 bases; junction bases outside the gene matches: 4. The CDR3 loop spans 14 amino acids. CDR3 sequence (DNA): TGTGCCAGCAGCTTACTTGGGACAGCAGAGACCCAGTACTTC. Translation: CASSLLGTAETQYF.

This clone was detected only a few times. In DNA, the CDR3 is TGCGCCAGCAGCCTTACGGGTGACTACGAGCAGTACGTC. This codes for CASSLTGDYEQYV. The J gene is TRBJ2-7, the V gene TRBV4-3, with no clear D. The CDR3 loop spans 13 amino acids. Germline V gives CDR1 LGHNA, CDR2 YSLEER. Trimming left V 4 bases short and J 3 bases short, with 10 bases between.

The chain employs TRBV6-6 and TRBJ2-1; D is unresolved. CDR3 length: 11 residues. Trimming stripped 5 bases from V and 7 bases from J, with 6 bases between. The germline V gene encodes CDR1 MNHNY and CDR2 SVGAGI (reference sequence). The CDR3, as DNA: TGTGCCAGCAGTGGCCTGAATGAGCAGTTCTTC. This gives the protein CASSGLNEQFF.

The rearrangement joins TRBV28 to TRBJ1-2, with D possibly matching TRBD1 (6 bases). Germline CDR1 is MDHEN and CDR2 is SYDVKM. The CDR3 is 14 residues long. The V end lost 6 bases, the J end lost 1 base, and 12 bases lay between the germline ends. The CDR3 region is CASSDYRVNYGYTF. The CDR3 DNA reads TGTGCCAGCAGCGACTACAGGGTTAACTATGGCTACACCTTC.

This clone was detected a few times. The chain employs TRBV4-3 and TRBJ1-1; weak D call: TRBD1 (5 bases). CDR1 is LGHNA and CDR2 is YSLEER in the germline V gene. This CDR3 spans 14 amino acids. V lost 3 bases and J 2 bases, leaving 10 bases between the germline ends. The CDR3 loop reads CASSHDQGNTEAFF. The CDR3 DNA reads as TGCGCCAGCAGCCATGATCAGGGAAACACTGAAGCTTTCTTT.

The rearrangement uses TRBV5-1 and TRBJ1-2; no firm D call. Germline CDR1 reads SGHRS; CDR2 reads YFSETQ. The CDR3 sequence is 15 residues long. The V end was cut by 4 bases, the J end by 2 bases, with 15 bases between. CDR3 in amino acids: CASSPEGYWNYGYTF. CDR3 sequence (DNA): TGCGCCAGCAGCCCGGAGGGTTACTGGAACTATGGCTACACCTTC.

This clone was detected a few times. The chain uses TRBV30 and TRBJ1-2, with 7 bases fitting TRBD1. Germline CDR1 GTSNPN, CDR2 SVGIG (reference sequence). V was pared by 4 bases and J by 6 bases, with 2 bases of the junction left unmatched. The CDR3 runs to 11 residues. Written as DNA, the CDR3 is TGTGCCTGGAACGACAGGGATGGCTACACCTTC. This encodes CAWNDRDGYTF.

This clone occurred once. CDR3 loop: CASSLRPAAAETYEQYF. The CDR3 region has the DNA TGCGCCAGCAGCTTGCGGCCGGCGGCCGCCGAAACCTACGAGCAGTACTTC. V usage is TRBV5-1 and J usage is TRBJ2-7; D gene uncertain. This CDR3 has 17 amino acids. V dropped 1 base and J dropped 2 bases, with 19 bases sitting between them. CDR1 and CDR2 (germline): SGHRS, YFSETQ.

Only a few counts were recorded for this clone. The rearrangement joins TRBV6-6 to TRBJ2-7, with 9 bases fitting TRBD1. With V trimmed by 2 bases and J by 6 bases, 2 bases remained unmatched. The CDR3 is 13 residues long. Germline CDR1 reads MNHNY; CDR2 reads SVGAGI (reference sequence). CDR3 in amino acids: CASSYRGQGEQYV. The CDR3 DNA reads TGTGCCAGCAGTTACAGGGGACAGGGCGAGCAGTACGTC.

The chain carries TRBV5-4 and TRBJ1-1; the D is unclear. Germline-derived CDR1 and CDR2 are SGHNT and YYREEE (reference sequence). With 4 bases removed from V and 0 bases from J, the gap between germline ends came to 10 bases. CDR3 length: 14 amino acids. The chain's CDR3 is CASSRGTVNTEAFF. The CDR3 nucleotides read TGTGCCAGCAGCCGCGGAACTGTGAACACTGAAGCTTTCTTT.

The rearrangement joins TRBV7-8 to TRBJ2-6, with D hard to call. CDR3 length: 13 residues. The V end lost 7 bases, the J end lost 0 bases, and 4 bases lay between the germline ends. Germline V gives CDR1 SGHVS, CDR2 FQNEAQ. The CDR3 DNA reads as TGTGCCAGCATCGTCTCTGGGGCCAACGTCCTGACTTTC. Residues: CASIVSGANVLTF.

V gene TRBV7-3 combines with J gene TRBJ1-6; TRBD1 is a possible D gene (6 bases). The ends were cut back, 4 bases at V and 7 bases at J, with 11 bases in the middle. Germline CDR1 reads SGHTA; CDR2 reads FQGTGA. The length of the CDR3 is 14 residues. The CDR3 DNA sequence: TGTGCCAGCAGCTCCGGACAGAGGAATTCACCCCTCCACTTT. Its translation is CASSSGQRNSPLHF.

V usage is TRBV19 and J usage is TRBJ1-5; 8 nucleotides align to TRBD1. The trim removed 5 bases at V and 6 bases at J, leaving 6 bases unmatched. Germline V gene data show CDR1 as LNHDA and CDR2 as SQIVND (reference sequence). This CDR3 comprises 14 residues. The CDR3 DNA reads TGTGCCAGTAGTCGGCTGGGACAGGCTCAGCCCCAGCATTTT. Translation: CASSRLGQAQPQHF.

The rearrangement joins TRBV30 to TRBJ2-4, with TRBD2 matching 14 bases. With 2 bases clipped from V and 0 bases from J, the junction kept 12 bases outside the gene matches. The CDR3 is made up of 20 amino acids. In germline, CDR1 is GTSNPN, CDR2 SVGIG (reference sequence). CDR3 residues: CAWSYQGLAGDALAKNIQYF. CDR3 in DNA: TGTGCCTGGAGTTATCAGGGACTAGCGGGAGACGCTTTAGCCAAAAACATTCAGTACTTC.

V usage is TRBV19 and J usage is TRBJ2-1; 11 bases are a match to TRBD2. The CDR3 is 17 amino acids. The V segment lost 6 bases and the J segment 9 bases; nucleotides outside the gene matches: 16. CDR1 and CDR2 from the germline V gene are LNHDA and SQIVND (reference sequence). In DNA form, the CDR3 reads TGTGCCAGTAGATCCCCTGTCGGTAGCGGGAGGGGGGGTGAGCAGTTCTTC. The encoded protein is CASRSPVGSGRGGEQFF.

This clone was detected a few times. The V call is TRBV5-6, the J call TRBJ2-1, with D perhaps TRBD2 (5 bases). The CDR3 consists of 16 residues. The germline V gene encodes CDR1 SGHDT and CDR2 YYEEEE. Trimming removed 2 bases from V and 0 bases from J, with 12 bases in between. The CDR3 region has the DNA TGTGCCAGCAGCTTCTATAGTGGGAGCTCCTACAATGAGCAGTTCTTC. Residues: CASSFYSGSSYNEQFF.

The chain combines TRBV7-9 with TRBJ2-7, with TRBD1 identical over 10 bases. This CDR3 spans 14 amino acids. Germline trimming cut 5 bases from V and 5 bases from J; bases unmatched to any gene: 6. The V gene's germline CDR1 is SEHNR and CDR2 FQNEAQ (reference sequence). Here the CDR3 reads CASSRTGGSDEQYF. CDR3 nucleotides: TGTGCCAGCAGCCGGACAGGGGGGTCCGACGAGCAGTACTTC.

J is TRBJ1-1 and V is TRBV9; D is unresolved. The V gene's germline CDR1 is SGDLS and CDR2 YYNGEE. Trimming took 2 bases from V and 1 from J, leaving 6 bases between them. The CDR3 is 13 amino acids. The CDR3 loop is CASSVEGNTEAFF. The CDR3 DNA reads as TGTGCCAGCAGCGTCGAGGGGAACACTGAAGCTTTCTTT.

This clone was seen only a few times. V and J are TRBV27 and TRBJ2-7; 8 bases fit TRBD1. V trimming: 5 bases; J trimming: 2 bases; junction bases outside the gene matches: 5. The CDR3 consists of 14 residues. Germline CDR1 reads MNHEY; CDR2 reads SMNVEV (reference sequence). The CDR3 nucleotides read TGTGCCAGCAGTCCGGGACAGGCCACCTACGAGCAGTACTTC. It specifies CASSPGQATYEQYF.